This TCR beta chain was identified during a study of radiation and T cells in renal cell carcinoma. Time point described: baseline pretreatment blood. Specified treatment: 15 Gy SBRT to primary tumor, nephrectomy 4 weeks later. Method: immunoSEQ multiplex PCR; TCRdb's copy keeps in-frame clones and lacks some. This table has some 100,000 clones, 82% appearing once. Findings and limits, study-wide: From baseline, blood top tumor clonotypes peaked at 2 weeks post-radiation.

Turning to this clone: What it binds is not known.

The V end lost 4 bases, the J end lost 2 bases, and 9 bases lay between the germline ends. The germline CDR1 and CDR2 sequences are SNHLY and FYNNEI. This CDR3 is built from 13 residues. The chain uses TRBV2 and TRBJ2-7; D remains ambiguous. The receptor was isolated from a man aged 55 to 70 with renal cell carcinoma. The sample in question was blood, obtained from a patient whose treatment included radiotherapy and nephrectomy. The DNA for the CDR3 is TGTGCCAGCAGTGTGGTCCTCGCCTACGAGCAGTACTTC. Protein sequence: CASSVVLAYEQYF.